This TCR beta chain originates from a study of blood T cell repertoires in COVID-19. Study information: The United States, Italy and Spain were the sources of the acute and convalescent COVID-19 samples.

TCRdb's copy holds only in-frame clones and misses some; the assay was immunoSEQ multiplex PCR. The sample lists roughly 100,000 clones; approximately 85% were seen once. Germline CDR1 SGHRS, CDR2 YFSETQ. The CDR3 consists of 14 residues. Trimming removed 3 bases from V and 0 bases from J; junction bases left unmatched: 1. Input material: peripheral blood. The chain combines TRBV5-1 with TRBJ2-3, with 7 bases identical to TRBD1. The clonotype was recovered from a man aged 45-60 years with acute or convalescent COVID-19. CDR3 in amino acids: CASSWGQSTDTQYF. CDR3 nucleotides: TGCGCCAGCAGCTGGGGACAGAGCACAGATACGCAGTATTTT.